These T cell receptor beta chains were read from a single sample in a study of T-cell reconstitution after alpha-beta-depleted transplantation in children. TCRdb reprocessed the PCR reads via MiXCR and lists one record per CDR3 protein. The sample yields hundreds of thousands of distinct CDR3 sequences, over 10% seen once. The sample here was PBMCs, taken before TCRalphabeta/CD19-depleted stem cell transplant. The receptors come from a girl aged 2-10 years with congenital amegakaryocytic thrombocytopenia, due to receive a stem cell transplant. The CDR3 runs from the conserved cysteine through the conserved F or W. A D gene is named only where the DNA matches it firmly. The size entry is marked missing in some rows and otherwise reads once, few, many or a size class.

d_gene	v_gene	abundance	j_gene	CDR3aa	CDR3nt
.	TRBV7-2	.	TRBJ1-3	CASSWSGRSDTIYF	TGTGCCAGCAGCTGGTCCGGAAGGAGTGACACCATATATTTT
.	TRBV12-3/TRBV12-4	few	TRBJ2-1	CASSSKWEDEQFF	TGTGCCAGCAGTTCTAAGTGGGAGGATGAGCAGTTCTTC
TRBD2	TRBV12-3/TRBV12-4	many	TRBJ2-7	CASSLQGLAGEQYF	TGTGCCAGCAGCCTGCAGGGACTAGCTGGCGAGCAGTACTTC
.	TRBV19	few	TRBJ2-2	CASSLKDGYTNTGELFF	TGTGCCAGTAGTTTAAAGGACGGTTACACGAACACCGGGGAGCTGTTTTTT
.	TRBV5-1	few	TRBJ2-3	CASSWEEGGGLGDTQYF	TGCGCCAGCAGCTGGGAAGAGGGGGGCGGTCTCGGAGATACGCAGTATTTT
TRBD1	TRBV20-1	.	TRBJ2-3	CSARGTGANLTSTDTQYF	TGCAGTGCTAGGGGGACAGGGGCCAACCTTACTAGCACAGATACGCAGTATTTT
.	TRBV6-6	few	TRBJ2-5	CASSYSGRQTQYF	TGTGCCAGCAGTTACTCGGGAAGGCAGACCCAGTACTTC
TRBD2	TRBV3-1	few	TRBJ2-1	CASSPNVGLAGYNEQFF	TGTGCCAGCAGCCCCAATGTAGGACTAGCGGGCTACAATGAGCAGTTCTTC
.	TRBV12-3/TRBV12-4	.	TRBJ1-1	CASSSTEPMNTEAFF	TGTGCCAGCAGTTCGACAGAGCCCATGAACACTGAAGCTTTCTTT
.	TRBV5-1	.	TRBJ1-3	CASSPGSTGAGNTIYF	TGCGCCAGCAGCCCCGGGTCGACAGGCGCTGGAAACACCATATATTTT
.	TRBV15	few	TRBJ2-2	CATSRDSTGELFF	TGTGCCACCAGCAGAGATTCCACCGGGGAGCTGTTTTTT
.	TRBV5-1	many	TRBJ2-5	CASSLARETQYF	TGTGCCAGCAGCTTAGCGCGGGAGACCCAGTACTTC
TRBD1	TRBV5-1	many	TRBJ1-6	CASSLQGARDSPLHF	TGCGCCAGCAGCTTGCAGGGGGCGCGGGATTCACCCCTCCACTTT
.	TRBV3-1	few	TRBJ2-7	CASSQGSRAYEQYF	TGTGCCAGCAGCCAAGGGTCCAGGGCCTACGAGCAGTACTTC
TRBD1	TRBV10-3	.	TRBJ2-2	CAINNSGGNTGELFF	TGTGCCATCAATAACTCAGGGGGCAACACCGGGGAGCTGTTTTTT
TRBD2	TRBV29-1	many	TRBJ2-5	CSVRTSRKETQYF	TGCAGCGTGCGGACTAGCCGAAAAGAGACCCAGTACTTC
.	TRBV3-1	many	TRBJ1-2	CASSPRRDFGYTF	TGTGCCAGCAGCCCCCGGAGGGATTTTGGCTACACCTTC